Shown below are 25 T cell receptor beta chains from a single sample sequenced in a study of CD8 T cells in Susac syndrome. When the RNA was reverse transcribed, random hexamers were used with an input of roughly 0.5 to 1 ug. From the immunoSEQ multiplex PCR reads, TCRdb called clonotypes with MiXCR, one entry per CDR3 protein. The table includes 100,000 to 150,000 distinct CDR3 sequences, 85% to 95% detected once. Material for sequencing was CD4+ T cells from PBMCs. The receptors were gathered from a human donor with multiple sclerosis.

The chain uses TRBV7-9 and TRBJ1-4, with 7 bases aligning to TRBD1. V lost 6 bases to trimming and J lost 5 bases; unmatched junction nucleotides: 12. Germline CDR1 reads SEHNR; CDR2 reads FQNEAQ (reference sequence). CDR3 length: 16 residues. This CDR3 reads CASSPSKGTENEKLFF. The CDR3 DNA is TGTGCCAGCAGTCCCAGTAAGGGGACAGAGAATGAAAAACTGTTTTTT.

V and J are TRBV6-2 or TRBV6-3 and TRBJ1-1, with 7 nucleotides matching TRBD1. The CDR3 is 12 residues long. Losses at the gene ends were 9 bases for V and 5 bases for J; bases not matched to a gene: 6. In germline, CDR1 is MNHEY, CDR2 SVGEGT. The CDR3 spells CASTTGVTEAFF. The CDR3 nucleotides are TGTGCCAGTACAACAGGGGTTACTGAAGCTTTCTTT.

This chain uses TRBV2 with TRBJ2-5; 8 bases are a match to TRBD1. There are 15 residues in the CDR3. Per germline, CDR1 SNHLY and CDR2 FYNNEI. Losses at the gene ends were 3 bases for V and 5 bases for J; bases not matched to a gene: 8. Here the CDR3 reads CASSDSGGPRETQYF. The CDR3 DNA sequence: TGTGCCAGCAGTGACTCAGGGGGCCCACGGGAGACCCAGTACTTC. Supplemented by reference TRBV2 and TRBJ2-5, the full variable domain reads EPEVTQTPSHQVTQMGQEVILRCVPISNHLYFYWYRQILGQKVEFLVSFYNNEISEKSEIFDDQFSVERPDGSNFTLKIRSTKLEDSAMYFCASSDSGGPRETQYFGPGTRLLVL.

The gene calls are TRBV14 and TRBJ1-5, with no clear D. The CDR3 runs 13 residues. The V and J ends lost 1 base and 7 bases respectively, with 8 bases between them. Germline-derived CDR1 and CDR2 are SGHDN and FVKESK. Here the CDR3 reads CASSQVSQQPQHF. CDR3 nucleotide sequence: TGTGCCAGCAGCCAAGTCTCTCAGCAGCCCCAGCATTTT.

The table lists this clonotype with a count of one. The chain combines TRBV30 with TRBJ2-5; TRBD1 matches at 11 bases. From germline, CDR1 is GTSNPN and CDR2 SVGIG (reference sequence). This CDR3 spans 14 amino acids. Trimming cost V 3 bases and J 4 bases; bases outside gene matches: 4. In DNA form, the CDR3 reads TGTGCCTGGAGACGGACAGGGGGCGGAGAGACCCAGTACTTC. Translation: CAWRRTGGGETQYF.

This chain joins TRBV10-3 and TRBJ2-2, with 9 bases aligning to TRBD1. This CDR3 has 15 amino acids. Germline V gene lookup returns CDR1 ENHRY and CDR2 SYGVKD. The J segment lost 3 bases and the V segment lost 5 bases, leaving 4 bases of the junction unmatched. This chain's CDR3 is CAISRTGEDTGELFF. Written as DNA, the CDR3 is TGTGCCATCAGTCGGACAGGGGAGGACACCGGGGAGCTGTTTTTT.

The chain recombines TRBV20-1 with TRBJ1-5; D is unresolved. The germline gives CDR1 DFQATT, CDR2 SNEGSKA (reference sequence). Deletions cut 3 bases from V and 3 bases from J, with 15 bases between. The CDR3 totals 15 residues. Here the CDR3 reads CSASYNSGLNQPQHF. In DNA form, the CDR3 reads TGCAGTGCTAGTTATAATTCAGGACTCAATCAGCCCCAGCATTTT.

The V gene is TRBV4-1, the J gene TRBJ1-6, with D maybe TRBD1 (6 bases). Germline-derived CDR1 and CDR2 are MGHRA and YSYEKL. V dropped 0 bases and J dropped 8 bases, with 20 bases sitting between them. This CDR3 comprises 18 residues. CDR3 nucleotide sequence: TGCGCCAGCAGCCAAGATCCCGGGACATTCGTTTTTCATTCACCCCTCCACTTT. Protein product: CASSQDPGTFVFHSPLHF.

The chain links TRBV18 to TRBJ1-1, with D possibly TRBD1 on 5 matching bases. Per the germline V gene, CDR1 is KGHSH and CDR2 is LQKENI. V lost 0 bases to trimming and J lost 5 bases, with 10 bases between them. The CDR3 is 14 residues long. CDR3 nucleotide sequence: TGTGCCAGCTCACCACCTAGTTGGGGGACTGAAGCTTTCTTT. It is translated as CASSPPSWGTEAFF.

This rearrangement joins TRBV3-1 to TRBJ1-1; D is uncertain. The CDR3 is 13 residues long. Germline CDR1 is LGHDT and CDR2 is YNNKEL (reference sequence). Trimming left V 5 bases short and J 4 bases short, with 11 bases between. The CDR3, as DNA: TGTGCCAGCAGCAACATGGGATCCACTGAAGCTTTCTTT. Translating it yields CASSNMGSTEAFF.

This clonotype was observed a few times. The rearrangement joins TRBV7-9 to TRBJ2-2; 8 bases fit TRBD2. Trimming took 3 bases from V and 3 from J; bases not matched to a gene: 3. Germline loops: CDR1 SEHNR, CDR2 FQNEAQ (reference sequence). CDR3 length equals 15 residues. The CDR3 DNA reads TGTGCCAGCAGCTTCCGGGGGGGCGACACCGGGGAGCTGTTTTTT. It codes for CASSFRGGDTGELFF.

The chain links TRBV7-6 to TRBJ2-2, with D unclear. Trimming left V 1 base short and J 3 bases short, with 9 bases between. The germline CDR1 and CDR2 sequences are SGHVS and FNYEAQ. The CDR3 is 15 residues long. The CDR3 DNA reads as TGTGCCAGCAGCTTAGAGGTGGGCTACACCGGGGAGCTGTTTTTT. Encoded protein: CASSLEVGYTGELFF.

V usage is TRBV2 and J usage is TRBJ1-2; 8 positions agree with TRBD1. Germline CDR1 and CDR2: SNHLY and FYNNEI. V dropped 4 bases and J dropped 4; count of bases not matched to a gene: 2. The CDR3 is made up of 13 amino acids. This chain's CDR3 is CASSAGGGYGYTF. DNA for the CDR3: TGTGCCAGCAGTGCAGGGGGCGGCTATGGCTACACCTTC.

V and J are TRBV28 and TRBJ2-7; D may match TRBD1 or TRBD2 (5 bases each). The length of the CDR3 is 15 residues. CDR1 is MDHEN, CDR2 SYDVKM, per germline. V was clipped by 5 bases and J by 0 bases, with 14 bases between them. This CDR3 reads CASSTRGLSSYEQYF. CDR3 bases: TGTGCCAGCAGTACACGGGGCCTTAGCTCCTACGAGCAGTACTTC.

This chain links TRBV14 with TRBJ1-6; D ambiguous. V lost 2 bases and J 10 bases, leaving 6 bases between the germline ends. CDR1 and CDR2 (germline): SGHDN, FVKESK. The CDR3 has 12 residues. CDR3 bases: TGTGCCAGCAGCCAACCCGAATCACCCCTCCACTTT. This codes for CASSQPESPLHF.

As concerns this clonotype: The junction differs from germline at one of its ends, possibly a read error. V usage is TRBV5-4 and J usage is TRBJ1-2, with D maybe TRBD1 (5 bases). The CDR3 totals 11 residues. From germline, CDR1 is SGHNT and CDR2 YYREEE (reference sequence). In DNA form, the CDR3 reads TGTGCCAGCAGCCTTGGACAAACCCTTGTCTTC. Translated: CASSLGQTLVF.

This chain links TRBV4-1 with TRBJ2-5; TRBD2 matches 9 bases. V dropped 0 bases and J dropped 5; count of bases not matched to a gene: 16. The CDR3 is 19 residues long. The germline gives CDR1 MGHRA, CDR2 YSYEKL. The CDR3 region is CASSQEAGGGAGRRETQYF. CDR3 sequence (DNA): TGCGCCAGCAGCCAAGAGGCGGGAGGGGGGGCCGGCCGTAGGGAGACCCAGTACTTC.

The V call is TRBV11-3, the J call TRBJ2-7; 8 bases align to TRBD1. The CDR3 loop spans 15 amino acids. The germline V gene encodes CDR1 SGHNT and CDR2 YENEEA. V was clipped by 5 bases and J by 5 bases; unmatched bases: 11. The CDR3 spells CASSGTRTGKNEQYF. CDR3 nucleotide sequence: TGTGCCAGCAGCGGGACCCGGACAGGGAAGAACGAGCAGTACTTC.

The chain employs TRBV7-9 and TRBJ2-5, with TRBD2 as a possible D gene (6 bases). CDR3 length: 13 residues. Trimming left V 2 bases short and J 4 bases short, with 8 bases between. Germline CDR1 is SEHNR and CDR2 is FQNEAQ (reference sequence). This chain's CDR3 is CASSLNGGETQYF. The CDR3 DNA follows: TGTGCCAGCAGCTTAAACGGGGGAGAGACCCAGTACTTC.

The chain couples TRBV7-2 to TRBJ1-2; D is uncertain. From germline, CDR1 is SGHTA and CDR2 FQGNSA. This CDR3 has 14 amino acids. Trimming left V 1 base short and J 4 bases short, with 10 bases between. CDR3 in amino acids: CASSLVSDFYGYTF. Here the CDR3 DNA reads TGTGCCAGCAGCTTAGTTTCGGACTTCTATGGCTACACCTTC.

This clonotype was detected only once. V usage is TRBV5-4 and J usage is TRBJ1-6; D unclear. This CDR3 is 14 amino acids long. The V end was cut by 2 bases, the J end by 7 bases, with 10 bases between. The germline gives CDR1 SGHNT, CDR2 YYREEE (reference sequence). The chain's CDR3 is CASSFLSQNSPLHF. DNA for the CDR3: TGTGCCAGCAGCTTTTTGAGCCAAAATTCACCCCTCCACTTT.

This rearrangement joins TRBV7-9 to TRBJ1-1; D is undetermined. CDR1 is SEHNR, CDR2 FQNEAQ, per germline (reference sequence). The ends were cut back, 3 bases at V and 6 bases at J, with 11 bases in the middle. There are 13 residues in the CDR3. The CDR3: CASSFGPLAEAFF. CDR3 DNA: TGTGCCAGCAGCTTCGGGCCCCTCGCTGAAGCTTTCTTT.

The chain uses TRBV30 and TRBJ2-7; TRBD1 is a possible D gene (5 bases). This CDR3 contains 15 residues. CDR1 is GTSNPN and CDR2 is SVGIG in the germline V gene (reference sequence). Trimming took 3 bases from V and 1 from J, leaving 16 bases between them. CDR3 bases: TGTGCCTGGAGCGTAGGGGTGCAACCTTCCTACGAGCAGTACTTC. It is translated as CAWSVGVQPSYEQYF.

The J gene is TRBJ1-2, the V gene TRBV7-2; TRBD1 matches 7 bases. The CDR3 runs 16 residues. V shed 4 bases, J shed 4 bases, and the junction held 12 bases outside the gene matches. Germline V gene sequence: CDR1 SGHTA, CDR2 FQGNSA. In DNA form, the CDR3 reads TGTGCCAGCAGCTCCTCCTCCGGGACAGCCGGCTATGGCTACACCTTC. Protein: CASSSSSGTAGYGYTF. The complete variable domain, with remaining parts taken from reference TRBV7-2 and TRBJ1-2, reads GAGVSQSPSNKVTEKGKDVELRCDPISGHTALYWYRQSLGQGLEFLIYFQGNSAPDKSGLPSDRFSAERTGGSVSTLTIQRTQQEDSAVYLCASSSSSGTAGYGYTFGSGTRLTVV.

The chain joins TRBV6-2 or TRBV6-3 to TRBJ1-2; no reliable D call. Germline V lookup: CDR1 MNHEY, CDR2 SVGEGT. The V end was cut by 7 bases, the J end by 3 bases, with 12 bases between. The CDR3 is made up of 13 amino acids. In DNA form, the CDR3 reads TGTGCCAGCACTGTGACCATGTACTATGGCTACACCTTC. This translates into CASTVTMYYGYTF.